These 10 T cell receptor beta chains originate from one sample sequenced in a study of shared clonotypes between healthy human individuals. Produced via immunoSEQ multiplex PCR; TCRdb's table is partial and in-frame only. Among some 2.4 million clones, under 95% were seen once, and the ten largest hold roughly 0.36%. Sample: naive CD4+ T cells from PBMCs. Subset: CD45RA+ positively selected. The receptors here all came from a man aged 18-30 years in good health. Some clones in this sample may be carry-over from other donors' samples.

This rearrangement joins TRBV2 to TRBJ1-2; D is unresolved. V was cut by 3 bases and J by 4 bases, with 6 bases left in between. The CDR3 is 12 residues long. Germline-derived CDR1 and CDR2 are SNHLY and FYNNEI. The CDR3: CASSEPAYGYTF. The DNA for the CDR3 is TGTGCCAGCAGTGAGCCAGCCTATGGCTACACCTTC.

Only one count was recorded for this clone. The chain links TRBV19 to TRBJ2-1, with D hard to call. V was shortened by 2 bases and J by 0 bases, with 8 bases between the two germline ends. CDR3 length: 15 amino acids. CDR1 and CDR2 (germline): LNHDA, SQIVND (reference sequence). CDR3 protein: CASSILRSSYNEQFF. CDR3 coding DNA: TGTGCCAGTAGTATATTGCGGAGCTCCTACAATGAGCAGTTCTTC.

To note about this clone: In the same sample, other DNA sequences code for this CDR3. The rearrangement joins TRBV5-1 to TRBJ2-3; 13 nucleotides align to TRBD2. V lost 4 bases and J lost 5; bases outside the gene matches: 7. From germline, CDR1 is SGHRS and CDR2 YFSETQ. The CDR3 contains 16 residues. The DNA of the CDR3 is TGCGCCAGCAGCAGCGGGACTAGCGGGAAGGGAGATACGCAGTATTTT. Translation gives CASSSGTSGKGDTQYF.

The chain uses TRBV6-6 and TRBJ2-1; no clear D. Germline-derived CDR1 and CDR2 are MNHNY and SVGAGI (reference sequence). V shed 8 bases and J shed 0 bases, with 14 bases lying between them. CDR3 size: 15 residues. CDR3 nucleotide sequence: TGTGCCAGCGCCCCCACCACGTTCTCCTACAATGAGCAGTTCTTC. Residues: CASAPTTFSYNEQFF.

The V call is TRBV6-1, the J call TRBJ2-7, with 7 bases matching TRBD2. The length of the CDR3 is 16 residues. After removal of 0 bases from V and 3 bases from J, the junction contained 8 bases not matched to a gene. In germline, CDR1 is MNHNS, CDR2 SASEGT. The CDR3 DNA is TGTGCCAGCAGTGAAGCGGCAATAGCGGGCATCTACGAGCAGTACTTC. The encoded protein is CASSEAAIAGIYEQYF.

The V call is TRBV30, the J call TRBJ2-1; 10 bases line up with TRBD2. In germline, CDR1 is GTSNPN, CDR2 SVGIG (reference sequence). V shed 1 base, J shed 8 bases, and the junction held 5 bases outside the gene matches. The CDR3 spans 14 residues. The CDR3, as DNA: TGTGCCTGGAGTGGACTAGCGGGCTGGTATGAGCAGTTCTTC. Its protein product is CAWSGLAGWYEQFF.

J is TRBJ2-5 and V is TRBV4-3; possibly TRBD2 for D (6 bases). Germline V gives CDR1 LGHNA, CDR2 YSLEER. This CDR3 comprises 16 residues. With 0 bases removed from V and 5 bases from J, the gap between germline ends came to 16 bases. The CDR3 protein is CASSQDSGQGGETQYF. The CDR3 DNA reads TGCGCCAGCAGCCAAGATAGTGGGCAGGGAGGTGAGACCCAGTACTTC.

V and J are TRBV5-8 and TRBJ2-5; the D gene is possibly TRBD2 (5 bases). V shed 1 base and J shed 1 base, with 8 bases lying between them. CDR3 length: 14 residues. Germline CDR1 and CDR2: SGHTS and YDEGEE. The CDR3 nucleotides are TGTGCCAGCAGCTTGTGGAGGCCCCAAGAGACCCAGTACTTC. This codes for CASSLWRPQETQYF.

CDR3 region: CASSLGQAIYEQYF. CDR3 DNA: TGTGCCAGCAGTTTGGGACAGGCCATCTACGAGCAGTACTTC. The chain carries TRBV28 and TRBJ2-7; 8 bases align to TRBD1. With 3 bases clipped from V and 3 bases from J, the junction kept 4 bases outside the gene matches. This CDR3 has 14 residues. Germline V gene lookup returns CDR1 MDHEN and CDR2 SYDVKM.

Concerning this clone: The sample holds other DNA sequences that translate to the same CDR3. This chain joins TRBV5-1 and TRBJ2-7; unclear D gene. The germline gives CDR1 SGHRS, CDR2 YFSETQ. V lost 4 bases to trimming and J lost 2 bases, with 13 bases between them. This CDR3 spans 14 amino acids. The CDR3 protein is CASSPGSAAYEQYF. CDR3 nucleotides: TGCGCCAGCAGCCCTGGATCGGCTGCCTACGAGCAGTACTTC. Full variable domain (outside the CDR3, taken from reference TRBV5-1 and TRBJ2-7): KAGVTQTPRYLIKTRGQQVTLSCSPISGHRSVSWYQQTPGQGLQFLFEYFSETQRNKGNFPGRFSGRQFSNSRSEMNVSTLELGDSALYLCASSPGSAAYEQYFGPGTRLTVT.